What follows describes a single T cell receptor beta chain. What it binds is unknown. This sample was included in a study of T cells after yellow fever vaccination. V gave up 8 bases and J gave up 2 bases, with 18 bases separating them. This CDR3 is 16 amino acids long. The V gene's germline CDR1 is MNHEY and CDR2 SVGEGT. TCRdb called the 5' RACE reads again in MiXCR, with one record for every CDR3 protein. Of 350,000 to 550,000 distinct CDR3 sequences in the sample, roughly 20% were seen once. Study-level results: Boosting was followed by the reappearance of most primary-vaccination clones (roughly 95% CD4, 85% to 90% CD8). One caveat is that FACS-sorted repertoires could contain abundant clonotypes contaminating from the bulk population. A weaker but faster secondary response was observed, peaking on day 5 versus 15. Although most clonotypes did not, a small share appeared in both CD4 and CD8 compartments.

The sample in question was PBMCs, obtained before the yellow fever booster vaccination. This TCR came from a man younger than 30 who received the YFV17D yellow fever vaccine. This chain connects TRBV6-2 or TRBV6-3 to TRBJ1-4; D uncertain. This CDR3 reads CASGSGPHATNEKLFF. CDR3 coding DNA: TGTGCCAGCGGATCGGGCCCCCATGCTACTAATGAAAAACTGTTTTTT.